This T cell receptor (beta chain) emerged from a study of beta chain features in type 1 diabetes. Broader study findings: Across all four CD4+ subsets, people with type 1 diabetes showed modestly shorter TCRB CDR3s.

This clone was observed a handful of times. The target antigen is unknown. This CDR3 is also generated by other DNA sequences in the sample. Sorting based on CD45RO/CCR7/CD25/CD127/CD95/CD27 separated CD4+ naive, central memory, regulatory and stem cell-like memory cells. Investigators reverse transcribed all isolated RNA, so they sequenced expressed TCRB transcripts. The method was immunoSEQ multiplex PCR; TCRdb's version includes in-frame clones alone and lacks a portion of them. Among 630,000 or so clones listed, over 12% were seen once. The germline V and J ends were trimmed by 9 bases and 0 bases, with 9 bases remaining between them. Germline-derived CDR1 and CDR2 are SNHLY and FYNNEI. This CDR3 is 14 amino acids long.

Sequences were obtained from naive CD4+ T cells from blood. This receptor was obtained from a man younger than 30 with type 1 diabetes. The V call is TRBV2, the J call TRBJ1-6; no firm D call. CDR3 DNA sequence: TGTGCCAGTAAGGAAAGCTCCTATAATTCACCCCTCCACTTT. This translates into CASKESSYNSPLHF.